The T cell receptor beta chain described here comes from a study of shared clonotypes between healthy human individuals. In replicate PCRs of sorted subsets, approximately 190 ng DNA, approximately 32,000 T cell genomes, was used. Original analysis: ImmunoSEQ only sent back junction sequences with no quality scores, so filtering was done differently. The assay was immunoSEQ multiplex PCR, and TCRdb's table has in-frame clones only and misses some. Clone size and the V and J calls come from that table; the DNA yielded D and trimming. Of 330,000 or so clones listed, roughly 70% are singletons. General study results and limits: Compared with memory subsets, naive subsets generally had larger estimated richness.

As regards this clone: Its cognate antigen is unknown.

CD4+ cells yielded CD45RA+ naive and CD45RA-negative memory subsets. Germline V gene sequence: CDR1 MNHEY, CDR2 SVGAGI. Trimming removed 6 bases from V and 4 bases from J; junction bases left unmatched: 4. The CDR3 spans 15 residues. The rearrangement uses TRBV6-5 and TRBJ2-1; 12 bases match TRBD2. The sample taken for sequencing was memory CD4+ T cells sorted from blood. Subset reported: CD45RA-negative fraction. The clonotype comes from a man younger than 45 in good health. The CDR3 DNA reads TGTGCCAGCAGACTAGGACTAGCGGGGTACAATGAGCAGTTCTTC. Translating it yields CASRLGLAGYNEQFF.